Presented here are 3 T cell receptor beta chains from one specimen sequenced in a study of T cells in Graves' hyperthyroidism and ophthalmopathy. RNA transcripts yielded amplified TCR beta CDR3 regions. The HTBI primer set was used in a first-round RT-PCR of the TCR CDR3. TCRdb itself ran the multiplex PCR reads through MiXCR, one entry per CDR3 protein. The sample comprises hundreds of thousands of distinct CDR3 sequences, roughly 15% of which are singletons, and approximately 15% rests with the top ten. The sample was blood. The receptors come from a woman between 18 and 29 years old with Graves' ophthalmopathy.

This chain links TRBV29-1 with TRBJ2-1; D is ambiguous. Germline-derived CDR1 and CDR2 are SQVTM and ANQGSEA. The CDR3 runs 11 residues. V gave up 7 bases and J gave up 0 bases, with 4 bases separating them. CDR3 region: CSAHSYNEQFF. The CDR3 DNA reads as TGCAGCGCTCACTCCTACAATGAGCAGTTCTTC.

This clonotype was observed at least ten times. This chain uses TRBV5-1 with TRBJ1-1, with 8 bases fitting TRBD1. The length of the CDR3 is 14 residues. Trimming cost V 5 bases and J 6 bases; bases outside gene matches: 9. Germline assignment: CDR1 SGHRS and CDR2 YFSETQ. CDR3 region: CASSSPTGGPEAFF. The DNA of the CDR3 is TGCGCCAGCAGTTCACCTACAGGGGGTCCTGAAGCTTTCTTT.

This clonotype was seen repeatedly, ten times or more. J is TRBJ2-3 and V is TRBV20-1, with D tentatively TRBD1 (6 bases). Germline CDR1 reads DFQATT; CDR2 reads SNEGSKA (reference sequence). The V end was cut by 3 bases, the J end by 0 bases, with 13 bases between. The CDR3 length is 15 residues. DNA for the CDR3: TGCAGTGCTAGTGGGGGCTACACTAGCACAGATACGCAGTATTTT. Encoded protein: CSASGGYTSTDTQYF.